The T cell receptor (beta chain) described here comes from a study of cytomegalovirus exposure and HLA in healthy donors. The wider study: A later analysis reported the same platform for the 120 or so validation repertoires and the roughly 700 first-cohort repertoires.

Clones were read by immunoSEQ multiplex PCR, and TCRdb kept only the in-frame ones, dropping some. The sample has about 220,000 clones, just over 90% seen once. On this clone itself: Its antigen is undetermined.

The CDR3 spans 16 residues. Germline V gene sequence: CDR1 LNHDA, CDR2 SQIVND (reference sequence). V lost 6 bases and J 4 bases, leaving 19 bases between the germline ends. Study-wide points: That first-cohort TCR clusters tended to co-occur in the roughly 130 validation repertoires was found in a later analysis. It was 150 to 200 TCR beta chains that were listed as cytomegalovirus-associated.

Sequenced: PBMCs. The clonotype was recovered from a woman between 18 and 29 years old in good health and CMV-seronegative. The chain employs TRBV19 and TRBJ1-5; TRBD1 is a possible D gene (6 bases). CDR3 loop: CASSLNGAGANQPQHF. In nucleotides, the CDR3 is TGTGCCAGTAGCCTTAATGGGGCAGGGGCAAATCAGCCCCAGCATTTT.